Presented here are 5 T cell receptor beta chains from one specimen sequenced in a study of T cell changes during pregnancy in multiple sclerosis. Using immunoSEQ multiplex PCR, the repertoire was profiled, and TCRdb retains in-frame clones only, with some absent. The table records tens of thousands of clones, 90% to 95% of them present only once. The specimen comprised peripheral blood, sampled in the second trimester of pregnancy. The source is a female donor with multiple sclerosis, enrolled in a pregnancy study.

V usage is TRBV5-4 and J usage is TRBJ1-1; 11 bases align to TRBD1. The CDR3 extends over 12 amino acids. The germline V gene encodes CDR1 SGHNT and CDR2 YYREEE (reference sequence). Unmatched junction bases numbered 8, after V lost 7 bases and J lost 12 bases. CDR3 in DNA: TGTGCCAGCCCGAGATGGGACAGGGGGTCTTTCTTT. Protein product: CASPRWDRGSFF.

V and J are TRBV9 and TRBJ2-2; the D gene is possibly TRBD1 (6 bases). CDR1 SGDLS and CDR2 YYNGEE come from the germline V gene. V shed 3 bases and J shed 9 bases, with 12 bases lying between them. The CDR3 consists of 13 residues. Here the CDR3 DNA reads TGTGCCAGCAGCGAAACAGGGAAGCGGGAGCTGTTTTTT. Protein sequence: CASSETGKRELFF.

CDR3 protein: CASSPQKGDTEAFF. CDR3 coding DNA: TGCGCCAGCAGCCCTCAAAAGGGGGACACTGAAGCTTTCTTT. This sequence joins TRBV4-1 and TRBJ1-1; possible D gene TRBD1, 6 bases. This CDR3 comprises 14 residues. The germline gives CDR1 MGHRA, CDR2 YSYEKL. Trimming removed 4 bases at V and 3 bases at J, with 12 bases between.

This chain uses TRBV19 with TRBJ1-1; TRBD1 agrees at 10 bases. V was pared by 7 bases and J by 1 base, with 9 bases of the junction left unmatched. The CDR3 runs 16 residues. Germline V lookup: CDR1 LNHDA, CDR2 SQIVND (reference sequence). CDR3 in amino acids: CASKERGQGRNTEAFF. The CDR3 DNA reads TGTGCCAGTAAAGAGAGGGGACAGGGGAGGAACACTGAAGCTTTCTTT.

V is TRBV11-2 and J is TRBJ1-2; D not certain. Trimming shortened V by 0 bases and J by 4 bases, and 9 bases separated the two germline ends. The germline V gene encodes CDR1 SGHAT and CDR2 FQNNGV. CDR3 length equals 14 residues. CDR3 sequence: CASSLEHSSYGYTF. The CDR3 DNA sequence: TGTGCCAGCAGCTTAGAGCACAGCAGCTATGGCTACACCTTC.